This T cell receptor (beta chain) was recorded in a study of shared clonotypes between healthy human individuals. Comment on this clone: The antigen is not known. This specimen includes other DNA sequences encoding the same CDR3.

Libraries were prepared by immunoSEQ multiplex PCR; TCRdb keeps only in-frame clonotypes and omits some of them. The sample records approximately 2.1 million clones, approximately 95% being singletons. Findings and limits, study-wide: Roughly 5% of naive CD4 clonotypes were shared across several donors.

The CDR3 runs 12 residues. From germline, CDR1 is GTSNPN and CDR2 SVGIG (reference sequence). Deletions cut 3 bases from V and 2 bases from J, with 4 bases between. Specimen: naive CD4+ T cells from PBMCs. Subset reported: CD45RA+ positively selected. The chain links TRBV30 to TRBJ2-2; no firm D call. This clonotype originated in a man younger than 30 in good health. Some clones in this sample may be carry-over from other donors' samples. This CDR3 reads CAWRPNTGELFF. DNA of the CDR3: TGTGCCTGGAGACCAAACACCGGGGAGCTGTTTTTT.